The T cell receptor (beta chain) under discussion was sequenced for a study of blood T cell repertoires in COVID-19. Study as a whole: T cells, B-cell-depleted T cells, or PBMCs provided the cDNA or gDNA that served as material.

This clone came up once. CDR1 is SGHAT and CDR2 is FQDESV in the germline V gene (reference sequence). V lost 0 bases to trimming and J lost 9 bases; unmatched junction nucleotides: 9. The CDR3 has 16 amino acids. Authors' methods: By means of reference gene primer amplification, nucleated cell counts were estimated. Produced via immunoSEQ multiplex PCR; TCRdb's table is partial and in-frame only. The V and J calls and clone size are taken from that table; D and trimming were inferred from the DNA. This sample has 190,000 or so clones, with less than 95% found just once. The V and J genes are TRBV11-1 and TRBJ2-1; 9 bases fit TRBD2. This TCR was recovered from a man between 25 and 39 years old with COVID-19, enrolled during active disease. Sequencing was done on a sample of peripheral blood. The CDR3 sequence: CASSLALVSGGSEQFF. The CDR3, as DNA: TGTGCCAGCAGCTTAGCGCTTGTTAGCGGGGGCAGTGAGCAGTTCTTC. Variable domain in full (rest from reference TRBV11-1 and TRBJ2-1): EAEVAQSPRYKITEKSQAVAFWCDPISGHATLYWYRQILGQGPELLVQFQDESVVDDSQLPKDRFSAERLKGVDSTLKIQPAELGDSAMYLCASSLALVSGGSEQFFGPGTRLTVL.